This T cell receptor (beta chain) emerged from a study of regulatory T cells in long-lasting Graves disease. In the study overall: Over 5 years on antithyroid drugs plus positive TSH receptor antibodies marked Graves' disease as persistent.

Of note for this clonotype: Antigen unknown.

Study findings and constraints: Possibly, accuracy suffered from the small sample size. Persistent patients had more shared public clonotypes (approximately 2,700) than new patients (about 920).

The V gene's germline CDR1 is MGHRA and CDR2 YSYEKL. V lost 0 bases and J 0 bases, leaving 6 bases between the germline ends. The CDR3 is 14 residues long. CDR3-region Arm-PCR and iRepertoire HTBI primers produced the TCR beta libraries. TCRdb ran MiXCR on the multiplex PCR reads and lists one entry per CDR3 protein. Of roughly 470,000 distinct CDR3 sequences in the sample, around 21% are singletons; the top ten hold 7.8%. Stated time point: persistent/refractory GD, antithyroid drugs over 5 years with positive TRAb. RNA from PBMCs was the source of the TCR library. The rearrangement joins TRBV4-1 to TRBJ2-7, with D hard to call. The source of this sequence is a female donor with Graves disease. Material: peripheral blood mononuclear cells (PBMCs), obtained when the disease was refractory, from a patient treated with antithyroid drugs. This chain's CDR3 is CASSQEGSSYEQYF. DNA for the CDR3: TGCGCCAGCAGCCAAGAGGGTTCCTCCTACGAGCAGTACTTC.